Presented here are 2 T cell receptor beta chains from one specimen sequenced in a study of T cell responses to AZD1222 COVID-19 vaccine. The repertoire was sequenced with immunoSEQ multiplex PCR; TCRdb's copy has only in-frame clones and lacks some. The table shows roughly 180,000 clones, with roughly 94% occurring only once. The sequenced sample was peripheral blood, obtained 28 days after the second AZD1222 dose. Receptors originate from an adult who received the AZD1222 COVID-19 vaccine.

V gene TRBV13 combines with J gene TRBJ2-1; 7 bases are a match to TRBD2. The CDR3 is 15 amino acids. Germline CDR1 and CDR2: PRHDT and FYEKMQ (reference sequence). Losses at the gene ends were 1 base for V and 8 bases for J; bases not matched to a gene: 8. CDR3: CASSLEEGLEDEQFF. In DNA form, the CDR3 reads TGTGCCAGCAGCTTAGAAGAAGGACTAGAGGATGAGCAGTTCTTC.

This chain connects TRBV11-3 to TRBJ1-4; 7 bases line up with TRBD1. The CDR3 extends over 15 amino acids. Trimming removed 4 bases from V and 4 bases from J; junction bases left unmatched: 6. Germline CDR1 and CDR2: SGHNT and YENEEA. In DNA form, the CDR3 reads TGTGCCAGCAGCTCCCGGACAGGTGATAATGAAAAACTGTTTTTT. Encoded protein: CASSSRTGDNEKLFF. The variable domain in full, with the rest retrieved from reference TRBV11-3 and TRBJ1-4, is EAGVVQSPRYKIIEKKQPVAFWCNPISGHNTLYWYLQNLGQGPELLIRYENEEAVDDSQLPKDRFSAERLKGVDSTLKIQPAELGDSAVYLCASSSRTGDNEKLFFGSGTQLSVL.